These 25 T cell receptor beta chains came from one sample sequenced in a study of tumor and adjacent non-tumor tissue in lung cancer (dated by TCRdb to the late 2010s). RNA was isolated from bulk, unsorted tissue, and RNA quality was assessed with a NanoDrop ND-1000 and an Agilent 2100. Normal lung samples were distant non-tumor tissue taken more than 3 cm from the tumor edge. Library creation used multiplex PCR. The run used an Illumina HiSeq 2500. TCRbeta libraries were constructed through three rounds of nested PCR with primers (Table S4) according to protocols modified from ARM-PCR. TCRdb redid the processing of the public reads, applying fastp at Q25 and MiXCR, and retained in-frame beta chains. Rows with one shared CDR3 protein collapse into an entry with the most common genes and DNA. Across this sample there are some 100,000 distinct CDR3 sequences, with about 80% seen only once. Of the sample, about 30% falls within the top ten clones.

The sequenced material came from distant non-tumor lung tissue. The receptors derive from a man aged 55-75 years with small cell lung cancer.

Concerning this clonotype itself: This clone may be a read error of a much larger clone one base away. The J gene is TRBJ2-3, the V gene TRBV30; the D gene is possibly TRBD1 (5 bases). This CDR3 is 13 amino acids long. Germline V gene data show CDR1 as GTSNPN and CDR2 as SVGIG (reference sequence). Trimming cost V 4 bases and J 3 bases, with 11 bases left between them. The CDR3 bases are TGTGCCTGGAACCGAAAGGGGACAGATACGCAGTATTTT. Translation: CAWNRKGTDTQYF.

Of note for this clonotype: One end of the junction is discordant with germline, which a read error may explain. The chain uses TRBV12-3 or TRBV12-4 and TRBJ1-6; the D gene is possibly TRBD1 (6 bases). This CDR3 comprises 17 residues. CDR3 in DNA: TGTGGCAGCAGTTTTCTGGCAGGGGACATTTATAATTCACCCTTCCACTTT. Its translation: CGSSFLAGDIYNSPFHF.

As for this clonotype: One junction end does not reproduce the germline sequence, and a read error may be involved. The CDR3 DNA is TGCAGCGTTGACAGAGGGACTAGCGGCCCCACTGAGGAGTTCTTC. It codes for CSVDRGTSGPTEEFF. The V gene is TRBV29-1, the J gene TRBJ2-1, with 11 nucleotides matching TRBD2. The CDR3 is 15 amino acids. Per germline, CDR1 SQVTM and CDR2 ANQGSEA.

Of note for this clonotype: Germline and junction disagree at one end, which may indicate a read error. The chain links TRBV12-3 or TRBV12-4 to TRBJ1-3; TRBD1 might be the D (6 bases). CDR3 size: 13 residues. CDR3 amino acids: CASSFGGQNTIYF. As DNA, the CDR3 is TGTGCCAGCAGTTTTGGAGGACAGAACACCATATATTTC.

This clonotype was counted a few times. The junction departs from germline at one end; a sequencing error may be responsible. The rearrangement joins TRBV11-2 to TRBJ2-7, with D possibly TRBD2 on 6 matching bases. CDR3 size: 14 residues. Looked up from germline, CDR1 is SGHAT and CDR2 is FQNNGV. The CDR3 here is CTSSLEVGGYEQYF. CDR3 nucleotide sequence: TGTACTAGCAGCTTAGAAGTCGGAGGCTACGAGCAATACTTC.

On this clonotype itself: A much larger clone sits a single nucleotide away, making a read error possible. This CDR3 is missing its conserved last phenylalanine or tryptophan, likely due to a read error. The V call is TRBV20-1, the J call TRBJ1-1; D gene unclear. V was clipped by 0 bases and J by 0 bases, with 14 bases between them. CDR3 length: 16 residues. The germline V gene has CDR1 DFQATT and CDR2 SNEGSKA (reference sequence). The CDR3 DNA is TGCAGTGCTAGAGATCGGCGTACTGGGATGAACACTGAAGCTTTCTAT. The encoded protein is CSARDRRTGMNTEAFY.

Worth noting for this clonotype: Because it lacks the conserved phenylalanine or tryptophan at the end, this CDR3 is likely a read error. The rearrangement uses TRBV11-2 and TRBJ1-3, with D uncertain. V was shortened by 1 base and J by 0 bases, with 10 bases between the two germline ends. Germline assignment: CDR1 SGHAT and CDR2 FQNNGV. The CDR3 loop spans 16 amino acids. CDR3 loop: CASSLAGAFSGNTIYV. The CDR3 DNA is TGTGCCAGCAGCTTAGCGGGCGCTTTCTCTGGAAACACCATATATGTT.

About this clonotype: One end of the junction does not line up with germline, which may come from a read error. V usage is TRBV11-2 and J usage is TRBJ2-1; the D is unclear. Germline-derived CDR1 and CDR2 are SGHAT and FQNNGV. This CDR3 has 14 amino acids. For the CDR3, the DNA is TGTACCTGCAGCTTAGAGGCAGGATTGGTTGAGCAGCTCTTC. Translated: CTCSLEAGLVEQLF.

To note about this clonotype: The junction departs from the called germline gene at one end, perhaps through a read error. The chain uses TRBV29-1 and TRBJ2-7; D may match TRBD1 or TRBD2 (5 bases each). The CDR3 length is 12 residues. The germline CDR1 and CDR2 sequences are SQVTM and ANQGSEA. DNA for the CDR3: TGCAGCGCTCGAGAGGGACCCTACGAGAAGTACTTC. This codes for CSAREGPYEKYF.

As to this clonotype: Because the CDR3 is missing its conserved closing phenylalanine or tryptophan, this is likely a read error. No DNA is shown, since the ends of the CDR3 on it are uncertain; the CDR3 is the one TCRdb lists. The rearrangement joins TRBV7-8 to TRBJ2-3. Germline V gene data show CDR1 as SGHVS and CDR2 as FQNEAQ. Both ends counted, the CDR3 spans 13 residues. The CDR3 reads CASSLDMTDAHYL.

The sample holds many counts of this clonotype. The chain has TRBV5-4 and TRBJ1-4; weak D call: TRBD1 (5 bases). The CDR3 totals 17 residues. V lost 2 bases, J lost 2 bases, and 16 bases lay in between. Germline V gene sequence: CDR1 SGHNT, CDR2 YYREEE (reference sequence). Here the CDR3 DNA reads TGTGCCAGCAGCTTCGGGTCTGGGGCTGGGACTAATGAAAAACTGTTTTTT. Residues: CASSFGSGAGTNEKLFF.

The V gene is TRBV21-1, the J gene TRBJ2-2. TRBV21-1 is noted as a pseudogene. The CDR3 has 14 residues. Here the CDR3 reads CASSGDMNTGELFF. The CDR3, as DNA: TGTGCCAGCAGCGGGGATATGAACACCGGGGAGCTGTTTTTT.

The rearrangement joins TRBV10-3 to TRBJ2-1, with unresolved D. The CDR3 length is 12 residues. Germline values: CDR1 ENHRY, CDR2 SYGVKD. V was pared by 7 bases and J by 8 bases, with 12 bases between. The chain's CDR3 is CAITGVVDEQFF. CDR3 nucleotides: TGTGCCATCACTGGAGTAGTAGATGAGCAGTTCTTC.

The V gene is TRBV10-2, the J gene TRBJ2-3; D may be TRBD2 (5 bases). The V gene lost 0 bases and the J gene lost 0 bases, with 13 bases spanning the gap. The CDR3 is made up of 17 amino acids. CDR1 and CDR2 (germline): WSHSY, SAAADI. The CDR3 sequence: CASSESRVGDSTDTQYF. CDR3 DNA sequence: TGCGCCAGCAGTGAGTCTCGAGTGGGAGATAGCACAGATACGCAGTATTTT.

Notes on this clonotype: A read error is likely, as this CDR3 ends without the conserved phenylalanine or tryptophan. V is TRBV4-1 and J is TRBJ2-2; 10 bases align to TRBD2. This CDR3 region has 17 residues. In germline, CDR1 is MGHRA, CDR2 YSYEKL. This CDR3 is CASSSRTSGTNTWELFV. The CDR3 region has the DNA TGCGCCAGCAGCTCCCGTACTAGCGGGACGAACACCTGGGAGCTGTTTGTT.

Turning to this clonotype: At one boundary the junction diverges from the germline segment, which might be a read error. The chain recombines TRBV6-6 with TRBJ1-1; 8 bases align to TRBD1. This CDR3 contains 14 residues. Germline CDR1 is MNHNY and CDR2 is SVGAGI (reference sequence). Written as DNA, the CDR3 is TGTGCCAACAGCACCGGACAGGGAATAACTGAAGCCTTCTTT. This sequence encodes CANSTGQGITEAFF.

Note on this clonotype: The junction differs from germline at one of its ends, possibly a read error. The chain has TRBV29-1 and TRBJ2-3, with TRBD2 matching over 9 bases. Germline lookup yields CDR1 SQVTM and CDR2 ANQGSEA. The CDR3 contains 14 residues. CDR3 residues: CSVDSGRSTDMQYF. For the CDR3, the DNA is TGCAGCGTCGACAGCGGGAGGAGCACAGATATGCAGTATTTT.

Notes on this clonotype: One junction end does not reproduce the germline sequence, and a read error may be involved. The rearrangement uses TRBV6-1 and TRBJ1-1; D call uncertain. The germline CDR1 and CDR2 sequences are MNHNS and SASEGT. CDR3 length: 11 amino acids. This CDR3 reads CVSRTWDEAFF. The CDR3 region has the DNA TGTGTCAGCCGTACCTGGGATGAAGCTTTCTTT.

Ten or more counts support this clonotype. CDR3 coding DNA: TGCAGCGCAGGGTCAGAGACCCAGTACTTC. This encodes CSAGSETQYF. This sequence joins TRBV29-1 and TRBJ2-5, with a tentative D call TRBD1 (5 bases). Trimming took 7 bases from V and 4 from J, leaving 7 bases between them. The germline V gene encodes CDR1 SQVTM and CDR2 ANQGSEA. The CDR3 contains 10 residues.

About this clonotype itself: A junction boundary mismatches the germline segment, possibly from a read error. The chain recombines TRBV6-5 with TRBJ1-6, with a tentative D call TRBD1 (5 bases). Germline V lookup: CDR1 MNHEY, CDR2 SVGAGI. This CDR3 contains 15 residues. CDR3 region: CARTRRGVGGSPLHF. In nucleotides, the CDR3 is TGTGCCAGAACCCGCCGGGGGGTGGGAGGATCACCCCTCCACTTC.

On this clonotype: Because the CDR3's place on the DNA is in doubt, the DNA is left out and the CDR3 is given as listed by TCRdb. The V call is TRBV12-3 or TRBV12-4, the J call TRBJ2-2. The CDR3 spans 14 amino acids, including both terminal residues. The CDR3 spells CANSSTQITGSCFF.

About this clonotype itself: One end of the junction does not line up with germline, which may come from a read error. The V and J genes are TRBV6-1 and TRBJ2-7; 10 nucleotides align to TRBD2. Germline V CDR1 and CDR2: MNHNS, SASEGT. This CDR3 is built from 14 residues. The CDR3 nucleotides are TGTGGCAGCAGTGAGTCTAGCGGGAGTTACGAGCAGTACTTC. It is translated as CGSSESSGSYEQYF.

About this clonotype itself: Since a much larger clone is just one base distant, this may be a read error. The V gene is TRBV7-8, the J gene TRBJ1-2, with D possibly TRBD1 on 6 matching bases. The CDR3 length is 13 residues. CDR1 SGHVS and CDR2 FQNEAQ come from the germline V gene. Trimming took off 6 bases at V and 3 bases at J, with 11 bases between the two ends. The DNA of the CDR3 is TGTGCCAGCAGATTATACAGGGACTATGGCTACACCTTC. Residues: CASRLYRDYGYTF.

The chain joins TRBV30 to TRBJ1-6, with TRBD1 as a possible D gene (6 bases). The CDR3 contains 14 residues. Looked up from germline, CDR1 is GTSNPN and CDR2 is SVGIG (reference sequence). Trimming pared 5 bases from V and 6 bases from J, leaving 14 bases between. The CDR3 region is CAWALDSANSPLHF. The CDR3 DNA sequence: TGTGCCTGGGCATTGGACAGCGCTAATTCACCCCTCCACTTT.

The gene calls are TRBV6-6 and TRBJ2-1, with D perhaps matching TRBD2 (6 bases). The CDR3 has 15 amino acids. The V and J ends lost 0 bases and 15 bases respectively, with 21 bases between them. CDR1 is MNHNY and CDR2 is SVGAGI in the germline V gene (reference sequence). The CDR3 nucleotides read TGTGCCAGCAGTTACTCCCCCGGACGGCGGGAAGGGCGGTTCTTC. Translating it yields CASSYSPGRREGRFF.